This T cell receptor beta chain was sequenced in a study of Graves' ophthalmopathy and Graves' hyperthyroidism. Germline loops: CDR1 SNHLY, CDR2 FYNNEI. The CDR3 totals 14 residues. V lost 1 base to trimming and J lost 3 bases, with 9 bases between them. The authors amplified TCR beta CDR3 regions from RNA transcripts. Investigators did first-round RT-PCR with HTBI primers, then second-round multiplex PCR. TCRdb ran MiXCR on the multiplex PCR reads and lists one entry per CDR3 protein. The data show some 390,000 distinct CDR3 sequences, with roughly 18% seen just once and 1.5% to 2% held by the top ten. The PBMCs originated from approximately 10 ml of fresh peripheral blood. This clonotype showed up many times.

Sequenced: peripheral blood. The receptor comes from a young woman with Graves' ophthalmopathy. The rearrangement links TRBV2 to TRBJ1-2, with D possibly being TRBD1 (6 bases). The CDR3 DNA is TGTGCCAGCAGTGAAGGAGGGGGGTACTATGGCTACACCTTC. It is translated as CASSEGGGYYGYTF.